These 7 T cell receptor beta chains came from one sample sequenced in a study of T cell responses to AZD1222 COVID-19 vaccine. The data were produced by immunoSEQ multiplex PCR, yet TCRdb's version contains in-frame clones alone and is incomplete. In the table there are tens of thousands of clones, approximately 88% of which are singletons. The specimen was peripheral blood, collected on day 0 of AZD1222 vaccination. These receptors originate from an adult in good health.

The chain uses TRBV5-1 and TRBJ2-7; 15 bases are a match to TRBD2. CDR1 and CDR2 (germline): SGHRS, YFSETQ. The CDR3 extends over 17 amino acids. The V segment lost 4 bases and the J segment 6 bases; nucleotides outside the gene matches: 11. CDR3 in DNA: TGCGCCAGCAGCCACGTCCCGGGACTAGCGGGAGGAGGCGAGCAGTACTTC. Translated, it gives CASSHVPGLAGGGEQYF.

The CDR3 loop is CAISDREKRFRDTEAFF. DNA for the CDR3: TGTGCCATCAGTGACCGGGAAAAACGGTTCAGGGACACTGAAGCTTTCTTT. The gene calls are TRBV10-3 and TRBJ1-1; weak D call: TRBD1 (5 bases). The germline gives CDR1 ENHRY, CDR2 SYGVKD. This CDR3 spans 17 amino acids. V lost 3 bases, J lost 3 bases, and 20 bases lay in between.

The chain employs TRBV10-1 and TRBJ2-7; 8 bases are shared with TRBD1. Germline assignment: CDR1 WNHNN and CDR2 SYGVQD (reference sequence). This CDR3 comprises 13 residues. The V and J ends lost 4 bases and 3 bases, in that order; junction bases with no gene match: 2. The CDR3 DNA reads as TGCGCCAGCAGTGTAGGACAGGGCTACGAGCAGTACTTC. It translates to CASSVGQGYEQYF.

The rearrangement joins TRBV9 to TRBJ2-7, with D unclear. V was clipped by 2 bases and J by 6 bases, with 12 bases between them. Germline assignment: CDR1 SGDLS and CDR2 YYNGEE. The CDR3 has 13 amino acids. The chain's CDR3 is CASSVLPLREQYF. CDR3 DNA sequence: TGTGCCAGCAGCGTTTTACCACTTCGCGAGCAGTACTTC.

The chain is built from TRBV15 and TRBJ1-5; maybe TRBD1 (5 bases). Trimming removed 2 bases from V and 2 bases from J, with 19 bases in between. The germline V gene has CDR1 LNHNV and CDR2 YYDKDF (reference sequence). The CDR3 is 18 amino acids. The CDR3 DNA sequence: TGTGCCACCAGCAGAAGGACCTACCTCTTAGGGGGCAATCAGCCCCAGCATTTT. Its protein is CATSRRTYLLGGNQPQHF.

This chain connects TRBV27 to TRBJ1-6, with 7 bases fitting TRBD1. CDR1 and CDR2 from the germline V gene are MNHEY and SMNVEV (reference sequence). This CDR3 contains 14 residues. Trimming at V came to 6 bases and at J to 8 bases, leaving 7 bases not matched to a gene. The chain's CDR3 is CASRFTGDDSPLHF. In nucleotides, the CDR3 is TGTGCCAGCAGATTTACAGGGGATGATTCACCCCTCCACTTT.

V gene TRBV12-3 or TRBV12-4 combines with J gene TRBJ1-1; D is perhaps TRBD1 (5 bases). Trimming removed 2 bases at V and 5 bases at J, with 9 bases between. CDR3 length: 13 residues. The CDR3 is CASSLPGGTEAFF. CDR3 DNA sequence: TGTGCCAGCAGTTTACCCGGGGGAACTGAAGCTTTCTTT.